This entry lists 28 T cell receptor beta chains sequenced from one sample in a study of blood T cell repertoires in COVID-19. Repertoires were generated with immunoSEQ multiplex PCR, while TCRdb's copy carries only in-frame clones and drops some. The sample yields around 100,000 clones, approximately 86% seen once. The sample consisted of peripheral blood. The receptors shown here come from a woman aged 55-75 years with acute or convalescent COVID-19.

The gene calls are TRBV7-8 and TRBJ1-5, with unresolved D. V was clipped by 0 bases and J by 0 bases, with 6 bases between them. This CDR3 region has 15 residues. Per the germline V gene, CDR1 is SGHVS and CDR2 is FQNEAQ. CDR3 amino acids: CASSLAVNSNQPQHF. CDR3 DNA sequence: TGTGCCAGCAGCTTAGCCGTTAATAGCAATCAGCCCCAGCATTTT.

The V gene is TRBV9, the J gene TRBJ2-1, with D hard to call. Trimming took off 0 bases at V and 7 bases at J, with 11 bases between the two ends. The CDR3 length is 14 residues. Germline V gene sequence: CDR1 SGDLS, CDR2 YYNGEE. The CDR3 is CASSVAAGVNEQFF. The CDR3 nucleotides read TGTGCCAGCAGCGTAGCGGCTGGAGTGAATGAGCAGTTCTTC.

As to this clone: Since the CDR3 does not end with the conserved phenylalanine or tryptophan, this likely comes from a read error. No DNA is shown, since the ends of the CDR3 on it are uncertain; the CDR3 is the one TCRdb lists. The rearrangement links TRBV6-1 to TRBJ1-1; no check of the table's D call, TRBD1, against the DNA was made. The CDR3 sequence runs 13 residues, both termini included. Germline CDR1 is MNHNS and CDR2 is SASEGT. CDR3 amino acids: CASSEGGQGELSL.

This clone occurred once. The V call is TRBV5-1, the J call TRBJ2-7; weak D call: TRBD2 (5 bases). The V gene's germline CDR1 is SGHRS and CDR2 YFSETQ. Trimming cost V 2 bases and J 1 base, with 7 bases left between them. The CDR3 totals 13 residues. CDR3: CASSFGSSYEQYF. For the CDR3, the DNA is TGCGCCAGCAGCTTTGGGAGTTCCTACGAGCAGTACTTC.

The gene calls are TRBV6-5 and TRBJ2-3, with D perhaps matching TRBD2 (6 bases). Trimming cost V 0 bases and J 3 bases, with 10 bases left between them. The CDR3 has 15 residues. CDR1 and CDR2 (germline): MNHEY, SVGAGI. The CDR3 here is CASSYSSSETDTQYF. The CDR3 DNA sequence: TGTGCCAGCAGTTACTCGTCTAGCGAGACAGATACGCAGTATTTT.

The genes are TRBV7-9 and TRBJ2-4, with TRBD1 matching 7 bases. Germline trimming cut 6 bases from V and 6 bases from J; bases unmatched to any gene: 5. This CDR3 is built from 13 residues. In germline, CDR1 is SEHNR, CDR2 FQNEAQ (reference sequence). The chain's CDR3 is CASRNRQGNIQYF. Written as DNA, the CDR3 is TGTGCCAGCAGGAATCGACAGGGAAACATTCAGTACTTC. Complete variable domain (other parts from reference TRBV7-9 and TRBJ2-4): DTGVSQNPRHKITKRGQNVTFRCDPISEHNRLYWYRQTLGQGPEFLTYFQNEAQLEKSRLLSDRFSAERPKGSFSTLEIQRTEQGDSAMYLCASRNRQGNIQYFGAGTRLSVL.

This rearrangement joins TRBV6-1 to TRBJ2-1; 8 bases match TRBD2. V dropped 3 bases and J dropped 4; count of bases not matched to a gene: 5. The CDR3 length is 15 residues. CDR1 MNHNS and CDR2 SASEGT come from the germline V gene. The CDR3 sequence: CASSEQLAEYNEQFF. The CDR3 region has the DNA TGTGCCAGCAGTGAGCAACTAGCGGAGTACAATGAGCAGTTCTTC.

This clone was detected only once. The CDR3 DNA follows: TGTGCCAGCCACAGACAGGGTGGCACTGAAGCTTTCTTT. It is translated as CASHRQGGTEAFF. The gene calls are TRBV18 and TRBJ1-1; 7 nucleotides match TRBD1. The CDR3 has 13 amino acids. V shed 8 bases and J 4 bases; nucleotides not matched to a gene: 7. The germline V gene encodes CDR1 KGHSH and CDR2 LQKENI. Complete variable domain (other parts from reference TRBV18 and TRBJ1-1): NAGVMQNPRHLVRRRGQEARLRCSPMKGHSHVYWYRQLPEEGLKFMVYLQKENIIDESGMPKERFSAEFPKEGPSILRIQQVVRGDSAAYFCASHRQGGTEAFFGQGTRLTVV.

V gene TRBV5-1 combines with J gene TRBJ1-1, with D perhaps TRBD1 (6 bases). Between the trimmed V and J ends, which lost 4 bases and 1 base, there was a span of 14 bases. CDR1 is SGHRS, CDR2 YFSETQ, per germline. The CDR3 contains 15 residues. In nucleotides, the CDR3 is TGCGCCAGCAGCCCCTCGCGGACAGCGAACACTGAAGCTTTCTTT. It translates to CASSPSRTANTEAFF.

This chain uses TRBV18 with TRBJ2-5; TRBD2 matches 15 bases. There are 17 residues in the CDR3. Per the germline V gene, CDR1 is KGHSH and CDR2 is LQKENI. The V gene end was trimmed by 6 bases and the J gene end by 3 bases; junction bases not matched to a gene: 8. CDR3 in amino acids: CASSAGTSGRTKETQYF. In nucleotides, the CDR3 is TGTGCCAGCTCTGCCGGGACTAGCGGGAGGACTAAAGAGACCCAGTACTTC.

V and J are TRBV4-1 and TRBJ1-3, with D tentatively TRBD1 (6 bases). The CDR3 is 15 residues long. The V gene lost 5 bases and the J gene lost 0 bases, with 11 bases spanning the gap. CDR1 and CDR2 from the germline V gene are MGHRA and YSYEKL. CDR3 amino acids: CASSWGGASGNTIYF. CDR3 DNA: TGCGCCAGCAGCTGGGGGGGGGCCTCTGGAAACACCATATATTTT.

This clone has only one observation. The gene calls are TRBV5-1 and TRBJ2-1; 7 bases fit TRBD2. V was clipped by 3 bases and J by 15 bases; unmatched bases: 9. Germline values: CDR1 SGHRS, CDR2 YFSETQ. CDR3 length equals 12 residues. The CDR3 DNA is TGCGCCAGCAGCTCTACGGGGGGTAGTGGGTTCTTC. The encoded protein is CASSSTGGSGFF.

The genes are TRBV19 and TRBJ2-2, with 8 bases that match TRBD2. The germline V gene has CDR1 LNHDA and CDR2 SQIVND (reference sequence). With 4 bases clipped from V and 3 bases from J, the junction kept 7 bases outside the gene matches. The CDR3 is 16 residues long. The CDR3 region has the DNA TGTGCCAGTAGTAATTTGCGGGGGGAGGACACCGGGGAGCTGTTTTTT. It translates to CASSNLRGEDTGELFF.

The chain combines TRBV2 with TRBJ1-2, with 7 nucleotides matching TRBD1. The CDR3 sequence is 15 residues long. The V and J ends lost 6 bases and 5 bases, in that order; junction bases with no gene match: 12. Germline lookup yields CDR1 SNHLY and CDR2 FYNNEI. This chain's CDR3 is CASRGQTGRRYGYTF. As DNA, the CDR3 is TGTGCCAGCAGGGGCCAGACAGGGCGAAGGTATGGCTACACCTTC.

V and J are TRBV5-4 and TRBJ1-1; the D gene is possibly TRBD1 (6 bases). From germline, CDR1 is SGHNT and CDR2 YYREEE (reference sequence). The CDR3 is made up of 12 amino acids. V lost 5 bases and J lost 11, with 16 bases in between. The CDR3 here is CASRGGGEDAFF. For the CDR3, the DNA is TGTGCCAGCAGAGGGGGAGGGGAGGATGCTTTCTTT.

V usage is TRBV7-6 and J usage is TRBJ1-3, with D possibly TRBD1 on 5 matching bases. Trimming cost V 2 bases and J 1 base, with 15 bases left between them. Germline V gives CDR1 SGHVS, CDR2 FNYEAQ. CDR3 length equals 17 residues. CDR3 nucleotides: TGTGCCAGCAGCTTATTGGACACCAGACTGTCTGGAAACACCATATATTTT. Its protein is CASSLLDTRLSGNTIYF.

The chain combines TRBV5-1 with TRBJ2-1; 9 bases are shared with TRBD2. The CDR3 loop spans 15 amino acids. J gave up 8 bases and V 3 bases, and 9 bases lay outside the gene matches. In germline, CDR1 is SGHRS, CDR2 YFSETQ. CDR3: CASSSNSGSNYEQFF. In nucleotides, the CDR3 is TGCGCCAGCAGCTCCAATAGCGGGAGTAACTATGAGCAGTTCTTC.

J is TRBJ2-3 and V is TRBV9; 7 nucleotides match TRBD2. Germline V lookup: CDR1 SGDLS, CDR2 YYNGEE. The CDR3 has 16 residues. V was pared by 0 bases and J by 5 bases, with 9 bases of the junction left unmatched. CDR3 nucleotides: TGTGCCAGCAGCGTAGCGGGGGGAGGGCGTCAAGATACGCAGTATTTT. Its protein product is CASSVAGGGRQDTQYF.

The CDR3 DNA is TGTGCCAGCAGCCCCAGCGGGGGGGGGAGCAACACTGAAGCTTTCTTT. Its protein is CASSPSGGGSNTEAFF. This chain uses TRBV7-9 with TRBJ1-1, with D possibly matching TRBD1 (5 bases). The CDR3 sequence is 16 residues long. The V end lost 5 bases, the J end lost 2 bases, and 18 bases lay between the germline ends. Germline values: CDR1 SEHNR, CDR2 FQNEAQ (reference sequence).

This rearrangement joins TRBV28 to TRBJ1-1; possibly TRBD1 for D (6 bases). The length of the CDR3 is 15 residues. V lost 3 bases to trimming and J lost 7 bases, with 18 bases between them. Germline V gene data show CDR1 as MDHEN and CDR2 as SYDVKM. CDR3 nucleotide sequence: TGTGCCAGCAGTTTGGTCCAGGGGTGGGGGATTGAAGCTTTCTTT. Translating gives CASSLVQGWGIEAFF.

The J gene is TRBJ1-5, the V gene TRBV19; perhaps TRBD1 as D (6 bases). The V gene lost 8 bases and the J gene lost 6 bases, with 23 bases spanning the gap. Germline CDR1 LNHDA, CDR2 SQIVND (reference sequence). The length of the CDR3 is 16 residues. Here the CDR3 DNA reads TGTGCCAGTGGGCACAGTGGGGGCGGGTATAGTCAGCCCCAGCATTTT. Protein: CASGHSGGGYSQPQHF.

A few counts support this clone. The chain is built from TRBV7-6 and TRBJ1-4; TRBD1 agrees at 7 bases. The CDR3 has 16 residues. Trimming cost V 1 base and J 8 bases; bases outside gene matches: 10. In germline, CDR1 is SGHVS, CDR2 FNYEAQ. The CDR3 loop reads CASSLGGTVGQEKLFF. CDR3 sequence (DNA): TGTGCCAGCAGCTTAGGGGGGACAGTAGGACAAGAAAAACTGTTTTTT.

This chain links TRBV19 with TRBJ2-6; 9 bases agree with TRBD1. V was clipped by 7 bases and J by 2 bases; unmatched bases: 3. The CDR3 has 15 residues. Germline CDR1 is LNHDA and CDR2 is SQIVND (reference sequence). The CDR3 loop is CASMRDRAGANVLTF. The DNA of the CDR3 is TGTGCCAGTATGAGGGACAGGGCTGGGGCCAACGTCCTGACTTTC.

V gene TRBV18 combines with J gene TRBJ2-2; D uncertain. The V gene lost 4 bases and the J gene lost 1 base, with 10 bases spanning the gap. Germline V gene sequence: CDR1 KGHSH, CDR2 LQKENI. The CDR3 extends over 15 amino acids. CDR3 DNA: TGTGCCAGCTCACTAGGTACGGGGAACACCGGGGAGCTGTTTTTT. Protein sequence: CASSLGTGNTGELFF.

The gene calls are TRBV6-5 and TRBJ2-6, with D hard to call. Deletions cut 5 bases from V and 4 bases from J, with 6 bases between. Germline assignment: CDR1 MNHEY and CDR2 SVGAGI. This CDR3 has 13 residues. This chain's CDR3 is CASSPYGANVLTF. The DNA for the CDR3 is TGTGCCAGCAGTCCCTACGGGGCCAACGTCCTGACTTTC.

The gene calls are TRBV27 and TRBJ1-1, with 12 bases lining up with TRBD1. The CDR3 runs 14 residues. From germline, CDR1 is MNHEY and CDR2 SMNVEV (reference sequence). V shed 6 bases, J shed 11 bases, and the junction held 10 bases outside the gene matches. The CDR3 sequence: CASSLGQGALGAFF. DNA of the CDR3: TGTGCCAGCAGCTTGGGACAGGGGGCTCTCGGGGCTTTCTTT.

J is TRBJ1-5 and V is TRBV4-2; D gene unclear. The CDR3 loop spans 15 amino acids. Germline V gives CDR1 LGHNA, CDR2 YNFKEQ. Trimming took off 1 base at V and 1 base at J, with 8 bases between the two ends. CDR3 DNA sequence: TGTGCCAGCAGCCAAGTGGCGGGCAGCAATCAGCCCCAGCATTTT. The encoded protein is CASSQVAGSNQPQHF.

This clone was recorded only once. This chain links TRBV6-5 with TRBJ2-5; 13 bases fit TRBD2. Germline CDR1 is MNHEY and CDR2 is SVGAGI. The CDR3 is 15 amino acids. J gave up 5 bases and V 8 bases, and 8 bases lay outside the gene matches. CDR3: CASGRTSGSWETQYF. CDR3 nucleotide sequence: TGTGCCAGCGGAAGGACTAGCGGGAGCTGGGAGACCCAGTACTTC.